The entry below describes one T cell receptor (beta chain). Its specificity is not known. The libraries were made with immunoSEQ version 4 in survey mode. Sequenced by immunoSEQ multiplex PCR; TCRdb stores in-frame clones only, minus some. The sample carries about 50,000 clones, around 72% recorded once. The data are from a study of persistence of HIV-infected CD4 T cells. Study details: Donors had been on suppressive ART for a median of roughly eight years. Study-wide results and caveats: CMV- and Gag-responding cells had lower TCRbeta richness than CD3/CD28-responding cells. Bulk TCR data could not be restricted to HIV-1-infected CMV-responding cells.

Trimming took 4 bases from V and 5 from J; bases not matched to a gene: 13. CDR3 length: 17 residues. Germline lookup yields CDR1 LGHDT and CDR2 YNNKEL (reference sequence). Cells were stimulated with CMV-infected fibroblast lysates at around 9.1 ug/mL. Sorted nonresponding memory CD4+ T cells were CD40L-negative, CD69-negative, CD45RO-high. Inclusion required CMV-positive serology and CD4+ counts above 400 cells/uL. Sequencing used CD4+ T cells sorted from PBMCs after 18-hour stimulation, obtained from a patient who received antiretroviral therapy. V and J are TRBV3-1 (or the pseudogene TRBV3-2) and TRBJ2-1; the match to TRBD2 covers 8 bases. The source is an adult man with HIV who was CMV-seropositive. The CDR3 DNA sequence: TGTGCCAGCAGCCTTGGTGGGAGCGGGAGATCAAACAATGAGCAGTTCTTC. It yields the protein CASSLGGSGRSNNEQFF.